The rows below give T cell receptor beta chains drawn from one sample of a study of cytomegalovirus exposure and HLA in healthy donors. Some clones are missing from TCRdb's copy, which holds only in-frame ones; the method was immunoSEQ multiplex PCR. The data contain 120,000 or so clones, 77% of them singletons. The sample comprised PBMCs. All receptors come from a human donor in good health. The CDR3 runs from the conserved cysteine through the conserved F or W. Each record gives: V gene, CDR3 length, D gene, clone size, J gene, CDR3 DNA, CDR3 protein. A D gene is named only where the DNA matches it firmly. For some rows the clone size is stated as once, few or many, or as a class when expanded; others skip it.

TRBV6-6	14	TRBD1	-	TRBJ2-7	TGTGCCAGCAGAGGACAGGTGATTCCCTACGAGCAGTACTTC	CASRGQVIPYEQYF
TRBV25-1	12	-	-	TRBJ2-7	TGTGCCAGCAGGGACTCGTCCTACGAGCAGTACTTC	CASRDSSYEQYF
TRBV6-5	15	-	-	TRBJ2-7	TGTGCCAGCAGTTACTCGAATAGTGGAGTCTACGAGCAGTACTTC	CASSYSNSGVYEQYF
TRBV9	17	TRBD1	-	TRBJ2-7	TGTGCCAGCAGCGCGAGCATTGGAACAGGGGCTTCCTACGAGCAGTACTTC	CASSASIGTGASYEQYF
TRBV19	15	TRBD2	-	TRBJ2-7	TGTGCCAGTAGACTTACTAGCGGGGTGGCCTACGAGCAGTACTTC	CASRLTSGVAYEQYF
TRBV19	15	-	-	TRBJ2-2	TGTGCCAGTACCCTCTTGGGGACAAGTACCGGGGAGCTGTTTTTT	CASTLLGTSTGELFF
TRBV6-1	12	-	-	TRBJ1-2	TGTGCCAGCAGTTTAAAGGGAGATGGCTACACCTTC	CASSLKGDGYTF
TRBV27	14	-	-	TRBJ2-7	TGTGCCAGCAGTTCTAAAGTGGGGCTCTACGAGCAGTACTTC	CASSSKVGLYEQYF
TRBV27	15	TRBD2	few	TRBJ2-7	TGTGCCAGCAGTACCCTGACTAGCGGGAGCTACGAGCAGTACTTC	CASSTLTSGSYEQYF
TRBV19	15	-	-	TRBJ2-1	TGTGCCAGTACCTCGGACTATCTCTCCTACAATGAGCAGTTCTTC	CASTSDYLSYNEQFF
TRBV7-8	16	TRBD2	few	TRBJ2-3	TGTGCCAGCAGCACACGGACTAGCGGCAGCACAGATACGCAGTATTTT	CASSTRTSGSTDTQYF
TRBV5-4	15	-	-	TRBJ2-1	TGTGCCAGCAGCTCCACAGGGCCCTCAATGCGGGAGCAGTTCTTC	CASSSTGPSMREQFF
TRBV28	18	TRBD1	-	TRBJ1-4	TGTGCCAGCAGTTCCATGGGGGACAGGGGGTTGGTTTCGGAAAAACTGTTTTTT	CASSSMGDRGLVSEKLFF
TRBV29-1	13	-	-	TRBJ2-5	TGCAGCGTTGAAGGTTCGCCAGGCAGGAACCAGTACTTC	CSVEGSPGRNQYF
TRBV5-4	16	TRBD2	few	TRBJ2-7	TGTGCCAGCAGCCCACGTTTGACCGGGACTAACTACGAGCAGTACTTC	CASSPRLTGTNYEQYF
TRBV5-1	16	TRBD2	-	TRBJ2-5	TGCGCCAGCAGCTTGGCGGGACTAGCGGGAGCCGAGACCCAGTACTTC	CASSLAGLAGAETQYF
TRBV6-1	17	TRBD2	once	TRBJ2-1	TGTGCTAGCAGTGAGGCCTTTGGAGCGGGAGGGCACAATGAGCAGTTCTTC	CASSEAFGAGGHNEQFF
TRBV4-2	18	-	-	TRBJ2-6	TGTGCCAGCAGCCAAGGGTTGGGAGGGGGGTCTGGGGCCAACGTCCTGACTTTC	CASSQGLGGGSGANVLTF